The 27 T cell receptor beta chains listed next were all sequenced from one sample in a study of CD8 T cells in ankylosing spondylitis. Using its own MiXCR run on the 5' RACE reads, TCRdb lists one record per CDR3 protein. Altogether fewer than 550,000 distinct CDR3 sequences are present, roughly 5.2% being singletons, with the ten largest covering under 4.5%. What these receptors recognize is not known. Broader study findings: A TCR beta motif made of fewer than 10 highly homologous variants seemed typical of ankylosing spondylitis blood.

Sequenced: blood, either unsorted or a sorted T cell fraction (not recorded which). These TCRs come from a male donor with ankylosing spondylitis.

This clonotype has ten or more counts. The genes are TRBV10-3 and TRBJ2-1; D is uncertain. V shed 2 bases and J shed 7 bases, with 12 bases lying between them. CDR1 ENHRY and CDR2 SYGVKD come from the germline V gene. This CDR3 contains 14 residues. The CDR3 DNA sequence: TGTGCCATCAGTGAGCCGACGCTTGGGAATGAGCAGTTCTTC. It is translated as CAISEPTLGNEQFF.

Notes on this clonotype: This may be a read error: a much more frequent sequence differs by one nucleotide. This chain joins TRBV5-8 and TRBJ2-5, with D possibly TRBD2 on 5 matching bases. Trimming removed 6 bases from V and 5 bases from J, with 17 bases in between. The CDR3 loop spans 14 amino acids. The germline V gene encodes CDR1 SGHTS and CDR2 YDEGEE. CDR3 amino acids: CASTPLGQSETQYF. Here the CDR3 DNA reads TGTGCCAGCACCCCACTAGGTCAGTCGGAGACCCAGTACTTC.

In its sample, this clonotype was seen many times. V is TRBV27 and J is TRBJ2-5; 11 bases agree with TRBD2. The length of the CDR3 is 13 residues. The junction had 6 bases not matched to a gene; V was cut back by 6 bases and J by 9 bases. In germline, CDR1 is MNHEY, CDR2 SMNVEV (reference sequence). CDR3 DNA sequence: TGTGCCAGCAGGGTTAGCGGGGGGGGGGCCCAGTACTTC. Translated, it gives CASRVSGGGAQYF.

At least ten counts were recorded for this clonotype. CDR3 in DNA: TGTGCCAGCAGCCGCCCCCGGGACGGAGCCTACAATGAGCAGTTCTTC. It translates to CASSRPRDGAYNEQFF. The rearrangement links TRBV7-2 to TRBJ2-1; either TRBD1 or TRBD2 may fit D (5 bases each). Germline-derived CDR1 and CDR2 are SGHTA and FQGNSA. The CDR3 runs to 16 residues. V lost 5 bases and J lost 2, with 16 bases in between.

The table lists this clonotype with many counts. V usage is TRBV29-1 and J usage is TRBJ1-1; D is undetermined. Germline CDR1 SQVTM, CDR2 ANQGSEA. The CDR3 extends over 12 amino acids. Trimming took 7 bases from V and 4 from J, leaving 13 bases between them. For the CDR3, the DNA is TGCAGCGGGGGAGGTTCGGGCACTGAAGCTTTCTTT. Translation: CSGGGSGTEAFF. Using reference TRBV29-1 and TRBJ1-1 for the parts outside the CDR3, the full variable domain is SAVISQKPSRDICQRGTSLTIQCQVDSQVTMMFWYRQQPGQSLTLIATANQGSEATYESGFVIDKFPISRPNLTFSTLTVSNMSPEDSSIYLCSGGGSGTEAFFGQGTRLTVV.

This clonotype was detected many times. This rearrangement joins TRBV4-1 to TRBJ1-5; 8 bases fit TRBD1. V was clipped by 4 bases and J by 4 bases; unmatched bases: 9. Germline CDR1 reads MGHRA; CDR2 reads YSYEKL. The CDR3 extends over 16 amino acids. The CDR3, as DNA: TGCGCCAGCAGCCTGTCTCGAACAGGGGGAAATCAGCCCCAGCATTTT. The encoded protein is CASSLSRTGGNQPQHF.

This clonotype was picked up many times. This chain links TRBV4-3 with TRBJ2-3; tentatively, D is TRBD1 or TRBD2 (5 bases each). This CDR3 is built from 15 residues. CDR1 and CDR2 from the germline V gene are LGHNA and YSLEER. Trimming stripped 3 bases from V and 0 bases from J, with 10 bases between. CDR3 sequence: CASSHPGSSTDTQYF. The DNA for the CDR3 is TGCGCCAGCAGCCACCCAGGGAGTAGCACAGATACGCAGTATTTT.

About this clonotype: This may stem from a read error, because a much larger clone lies one nucleotide away. This rearrangement joins TRBV4-3 to TRBJ2-3, with 9 positions matching TRBD1. Looked up from germline, CDR1 is LGHNA and CDR2 is YSLEER. The CDR3 loop spans 15 amino acids. J lost 2 bases, V lost 1 base, and 1 base had no gene match. The CDR3 sequence is CASSQGQGDTDTQYF. The CDR3 DNA sequence: TGCGCCAGCAGCCAAGGACAGGGGGACACAGATACGCAGTATTTT.

This clonotype appeared many times. The chain uses TRBV5-1 and TRBJ2-1, with D possibly being TRBD2 (6 bases). V was clipped by 0 bases and J by 6 bases, with 13 bases between them. The CDR3 runs 15 residues. CDR1 is SGHRS and CDR2 is YFSETQ in the germline V gene. CDR3 DNA: TGCGCCAGCAGCTTGGCCGGGACTGACATCAATGAGCAGTTCTTC. Translated: CASSLAGTDINEQFF.

This clonotype has at least ten counts. The CDR3 here is CASSFGTGSGYTF. Here the CDR3 DNA reads TGTGCCAGCAGTTTTGGGACGGGTAGTGGCTACACCTTC. The J gene is TRBJ1-2, the V gene TRBV12-3 or TRBV12-4; possibly TRBD1 for D (5 bases). This CDR3 has 13 residues. Between the trimmed V and J ends, which lost 3 bases and 7 bases, there was a span of 12 bases.

About this clonotype itself: A much larger clone lies one base from this, so it may be a read error. Without the conserved terminal phenylalanine or tryptophan, this CDR3 likely stems from a read error. This chain uses TRBV12-3 or TRBV12-4 with TRBJ2-5, with TRBD1 identical over 7 bases. Trimming took 6 bases from V and 3 from J; bases not matched to a gene: 10. The CDR3 is made up of 15 amino acids. The CDR3 is CASSPGTDSEETQYV. The DNA of the CDR3 is TGTGCCAGCAGCCCTGGGACAGACTCGGAAGAGACCCAGTACGTC.

This clonotype was recorded at least ten times. V and J are TRBV7-9 and TRBJ2-7; D is undetermined. Trimming removed 1 base at V and 5 bases at J, with 15 bases between. The CDR3 is 15 residues long. Germline CDR1 and CDR2: SEHNR and FQNEAQ (reference sequence). The DNA for the CDR3 is TGTGCCAGCAGCTTAGGGGCTTCAAGAATCAACGAGCAGTACTTC. Residues: CASSLGASRINEQYF.

CDR3 region: CASSLMSILHRPGELFF. The CDR3 DNA is TGCGCCAGCAGCTTGATGTCCATTCTACACCGCCCCGGGGAGCTGTTTTTT. The J gene is TRBJ2-2, the V gene TRBV5-1; the D is unclear. Germline V gives CDR1 SGHRS, CDR2 YFSETQ. With 1 base removed from V and 6 bases from J, the gap between germline ends came to 19 bases. This CDR3 contains 17 residues.

This clonotype was seen repeatedly, ten times or more. The chain uses TRBV20-1 and TRBJ2-3; the D gene is possibly TRBD2 (5 bases). Between the trimmed V and J ends, which lost 5 bases and 1 base, there was a span of 16 bases. The CDR3 is made up of 15 amino acids. Germline loops: CDR1 DFQATT, CDR2 SNEGSKA (reference sequence). The CDR3 is CSAYIASEGTDTQYF. Here the CDR3 DNA reads TGCAGTGCTTATATAGCGTCAGAGGGCACAGATACGCAGTATTTT.

This clonotype was found many times. The gene calls are TRBV24-1 and TRBJ2-4; weak D call: TRBD1 (6 bases). Germline V lookup: CDR1 KGHDR, CDR2 SFDVKD. V was cut by 6 bases and J by 7 bases, with 15 bases left in between. The CDR3 loop spans 14 amino acids. For the CDR3, the DNA is TGTGCCACCAGTTTGACAGGAGATAGGAACATTCAGTACTTC. This gives the protein CATSLTGDRNIQYF.

This clonotype showed up many times. The CDR3 protein is CASSSGWRRDEKLFF. The CDR3 nucleotides are TGCGCCAGCAGCTCAGGATGGAGGAGGGATGAAAAACTGTTTTTT. The chain couples TRBV5-1 to TRBJ1-4, with D hard to call. V lost 3 bases to trimming and J lost 6 bases, with 15 bases between them. CDR3 length: 15 residues. The V gene's germline CDR1 is SGHRS and CDR2 YFSETQ.

This clonotype was seen a handful of times. One junction end disagrees with the germline gene, perhaps due to a read error. This chain joins TRBV7-8 and TRBJ1-6, with D uncertain. Germline V CDR1 and CDR2: SGHVS, FQNEAQ. CDR3 length: 15 amino acids. The CDR3 loop is CASSLGLRYNSPLHF. The CDR3 DNA sequence: TGTGCCAGCAGTTTAGGGTTGCGCTATAATTCACCCCTCCACTTT.

In this sample, this clonotype turned up many times. The gene calls are TRBV29-1 and TRBJ1-6; no clear D gene. Germline CDR1 reads SQVTM; CDR2 reads ANQGSEA. Trimming took off 0 bases at V and 10 bases at J, with 10 bases between the two ends. CDR3 length equals 13 residues. The CDR3 region is CSVEESAGSPLHF. The DNA for the CDR3 is TGCAGCGTTGAAGAGTCGGCAGGCTCACCCCTCCACTTT.

This clonotype came up many times. V usage is TRBV29-1 and J usage is TRBJ1-1; possible D gene TRBD1, 5 bases. With 3 bases removed from V and 5 bases from J, the gap between germline ends came to 16 bases. This CDR3 is 14 amino acids long. The germline CDR1 and CDR2 sequences are SQVTM and ANQGSEA. The CDR3 DNA reads as TGCAGCGTTGATAGACAGCCGATAAGTACTGAAGCTTTCTTT. This gives the protein CSVDRQPISTEAFF.

This clonotype was detected many times. The rearrangement uses TRBV11-2 and TRBJ2-1; the match to TRBD2 covers 11 bases. The germline V gene encodes CDR1 SGHAT and CDR2 FQNNGV. V lost 5 bases to trimming and J lost 5 bases; unmatched junction nucleotides: 5. This CDR3 comprises 15 residues. The CDR3 region is CASSLGTSGHNEQFF. The CDR3 DNA is TGTGCCAGCAGCCTCGGGACTAGCGGCCACAATGAGCAGTTCTTC.

This clonotype was counted many times. This chain joins TRBV24-1 and TRBJ2-1; D not certain. Trimming shortened V by 0 bases and J by 1 base, and 9 bases separated the two germline ends. The CDR3 extends over 16 amino acids. Germline CDR1 is KGHDR and CDR2 is SFDVKD. This CDR3 is CATSDLESGSYNEQFF. CDR3 nucleotide sequence: TGTGCCACCAGTGATTTGGAATCTGGATCCTACAATGAGCAGTTCTTC.

This clonotype was seen ten or more times. V gene TRBV28 combines with J gene TRBJ2-7; D may be TRBD1 (5 bases). Looked up from germline, CDR1 is MDHEN and CDR2 is SYDVKM. CDR3 length: 12 amino acids. The V gene lost 5 bases and the J gene lost 4 bases, with 9 bases spanning the gap. In DNA form, the CDR3 reads TGTGCCAGCAGTGACACAGGTTACGAGCAGTACTTC. This gives the protein CASSDTGYEQYF.

The sample holds many counts of this clonotype. The chain employs TRBV5-5 and TRBJ2-4; the D is unclear. Germline values: CDR1 SGHKS, CDR2 YYEKEE (reference sequence). V was clipped by 1 base and J by 0 bases, with 11 bases between them. The CDR3 extends over 16 amino acids. This chain's CDR3 is CASSLMGVLAKNIQYF. As DNA, the CDR3 is TGTGCCAGCAGCTTGATGGGTGTGCTAGCCAAAAACATTCAGTACTTC.

This clonotype was observed a handful of times. A read error may account for a junction end that differs from germline. The genes are TRBV7-7 and TRBJ1-1; the match to TRBD1 covers 7 bases. CDR1 is SSHAT and CDR2 is FNYEAQ in the germline V gene (reference sequence). The CDR3 has 18 residues. The CDR3 nucleotides read TGTGCTAGCAGCCCACTGAGGGACAGCCGGGGAATGAACACTGAAGCTTTCTTT. This gives the protein CASSPLRDSRGMNTEAFF.

V and J are TRBV20-1 and TRBJ1-5, with 9 nucleotides matching TRBD1. The CDR3 length is 14 residues. CDR1 and CDR2 (germline): DFQATT, SNEGSKA (reference sequence). J gave up 0 bases and V 6 bases, and 3 bases lay outside the gene matches. CDR3 sequence reads: CSARTGVSNQPQHF. The CDR3 region has the DNA TGCAGTGCAAGGACAGGGGTTAGCAATCAGCCCCAGCATTTT.

This clonotype appeared many times. The rearrangement uses TRBV11-1 and TRBJ2-3; the match to TRBD2 covers 14 bases. This CDR3 is built from 18 residues. CDR1 is SGHAT and CDR2 is FQDESV in the germline V gene (reference sequence). The V segment lost 5 bases and the J segment 6 bases; nucleotides outside the gene matches: 13. In DNA, the CDR3 is TGTGCCAGCAGCCAGGCCGGGACTAGCGGGAGATTCGCGGATACGCAGTATTTT. It yields the protein CASSQAGTSGRFADTQYF.

This clonotype was seen ten or more times. The rearrangement links TRBV10-3 to TRBJ2-2, with a tentative D call TRBD2 (5 bases). This CDR3 is 15 amino acids long. The ends were cut back, 3 bases at V and 3 bases at J, with 11 bases in the middle. From germline, CDR1 is ENHRY and CDR2 SYGVKD. CDR3 bases: TGTGCCATCAGTGATAATGTGAGGGACACCGGGGAGCTGTTTTTT. Protein product: CAISDNVRDTGELFF.